The entry below describes one T cell receptor (beta chain). This CDR3 has 13 amino acids. The germline V gene encodes CDR1 LGHDT and CDR2 YNNKEL (reference sequence). V dropped 3 bases and J dropped 3 bases, with 8 bases sitting between them. In the original workflow: From reference gene primer amplification, estimates of nucleated cell counts were derived. TCRdb's table, derived via immunoSEQ multiplex PCR, lists solely in-frame clones and lacks some. The V and J calls and clone size were taken over from that table, and D and trimming were inferred from the DNA. The table has about 190,000 clones, about four fifths seen once. The record originates from a study of blood T cell repertoires in COVID-19.

The TCR comes from a man in his 60s with acute or convalescent COVID-19. The V call is TRBV3-1 (or the pseudogene TRBV3-2), the J call TRBJ1-1; no reliable D call. The sample consisted of peripheral blood. The CDR3 here is CASSHLRYTEAFF. DNA of the CDR3: TGTGCCAGCAGCCATTTACGGTACACTGAAGCTTTCTTT.